This paragraph covers one TCR beta chain sequence. Its target is unknown. V was trimmed by 2 bases and J by 3 bases, leaving 8 bases between them. CDR1 and CDR2 (germline): MNHNS, SASEGT. The CDR3 extends over 13 amino acids. Amplification used 60 Vbeta primers and 13 Jbeta primers. The repertoire was sequenced with immunoSEQ multiplex PCR; TCRdb's copy has only in-frame clones and lacks some. This table has about 120,000 clones, around three quarters appearing once. The entry originates in a study of cytomegalovirus exposure and HLA in healthy donors. Study-level background: Of 300 to 450 genotyped donors, roughly 80% clustered with self-reported Caucasian donors. General study results and limits: Other equally common chains were less clonally expanded than HLA-associated TCR beta chains, a later analysis showed. Some TCR beta chains (roughly 150 of them) were listed as cytomegalovirus-associated. A later analysis showed TCR association rates differing by HLA locus, peaking at DRB1 and lowest at HLA-C.

This TCR came from a female donor in good health and CMV-seronegative. The source material was PBMCs. The gene calls are TRBV6-1 and TRBJ2-7; a weak D match, TRBD2 (5 bases). As DNA, the CDR3 is TGTGCCAGCAGTGAAACTAGTTTCTACGAGCAGTACTTC. Translated, it gives CASSETSFYEQYF.